The present entry profiles one TCR beta chain with its context. Its antigen is undetermined. This CDR3 comprises 11 residues. V was pared by 8 bases and J by 5 bases, with 9 bases between. This specimen belongs to a study of T cell responses to AZD1222 COVID-19 vaccine. Data came from immunoSEQ multiplex PCR; TCRdb stores just in-frame clones and leaves some out. The sample has roughly 60,000 clones; 75% to 85% are singletons. Notes on the study in general: Spike-specific TCR breadth and depth rose after two AZD1222 doses. Mostly white British, mostly female donors; authors suggested clonal diversity may be underestimated.

The sample here was peripheral blood, taken on day 0 of AZD1222 vaccination. The rearrangement uses TRBV12-3 or TRBV12-4 and TRBJ1-2, with D hard to call. The sequence was obtained from an adult in good health. The CDR3 DNA reads TGTGCCAGCTCCCGGGTTTATGGCTACACCTTC. This encodes CASSRVYGYTF.